Listed here is a single TCR delta chain. These data belong to a study of gamma-delta T cells after stem cell transplantation. TCRdb called clones anew from the RT-PCR reads with CATT. The profile shows roughly 7,500 delta-chain clones, roughly 15% of them singletons. The ends were cut back, 1 base at V and 0 bases at J, with 24 bases in the middle. Germline-derived CDR1 and CDR2 are TSWWSYY and QGS. The CDR3 is 21 residues long. The origin of this receptor is a human donor. It is not recorded whose cells these are; they may come from a transplant donor. The sequencing input was gamma-delta T cells. The chain has TRDV1 and TRDJ2, with D perhaps matching TRDD3 (5 bases). CDR3 bases: TGTGCTCTTGGGGAACGTGGCTACCCCAAAAGGGGGGTTACTTTGACAGCACAACTCTTCTTT. Protein: CALGERGYPKRGVTLTAQLFF.